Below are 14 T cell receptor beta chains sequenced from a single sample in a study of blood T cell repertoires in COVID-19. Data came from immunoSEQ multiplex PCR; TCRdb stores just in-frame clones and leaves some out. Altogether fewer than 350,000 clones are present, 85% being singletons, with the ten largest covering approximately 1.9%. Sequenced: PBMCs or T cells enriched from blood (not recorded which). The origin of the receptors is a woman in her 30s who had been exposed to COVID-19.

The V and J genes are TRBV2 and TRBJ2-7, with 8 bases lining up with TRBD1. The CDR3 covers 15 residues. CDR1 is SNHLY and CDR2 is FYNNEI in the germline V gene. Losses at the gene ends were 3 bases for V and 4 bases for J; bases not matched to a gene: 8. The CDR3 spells CASSDRPQGEYEQYF. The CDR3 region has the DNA TGTGCCAGCAGTGATCGGCCACAGGGGGAGTACGAGCAGTACTTC.

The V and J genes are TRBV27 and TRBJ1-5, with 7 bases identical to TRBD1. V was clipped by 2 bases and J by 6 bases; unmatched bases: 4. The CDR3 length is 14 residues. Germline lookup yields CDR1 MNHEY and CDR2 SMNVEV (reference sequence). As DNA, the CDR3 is TGTGCCAGCAGTTTAAGACAGGGCGGTCAGCCCCAGCATTTT. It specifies CASSLRQGGQPQHF.

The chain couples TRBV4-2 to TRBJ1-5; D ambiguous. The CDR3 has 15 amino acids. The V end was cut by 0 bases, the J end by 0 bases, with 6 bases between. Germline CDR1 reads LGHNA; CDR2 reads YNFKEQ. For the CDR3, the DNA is TGTGCCAGCAGCCAAGATGGCAGTAGCAATCAGCCCCAGCATTTT. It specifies CASSQDGSSNQPQHF.

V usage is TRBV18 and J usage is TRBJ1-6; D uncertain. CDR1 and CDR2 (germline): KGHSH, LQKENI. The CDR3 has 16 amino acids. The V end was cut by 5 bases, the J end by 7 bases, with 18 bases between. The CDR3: CASSGNKAGVNSPLHF. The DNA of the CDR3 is TGTGCCAGCTCAGGAAACAAGGCGGGCGTGAATTCACCCCTCCACTTT. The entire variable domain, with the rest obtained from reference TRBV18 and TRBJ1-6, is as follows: NAGVMQNPRHLVRRRGQEARLRCSPMKGHSHVYWYRQLPEEGLKFMVYLQKENIIDESGMPKERFSAEFPKEGPSILRIQQVVRGDSAAYFCASSGNKAGVNSPLHFGNGTRLTVT.

CDR3 sequence reads: CASSQDHGYEQYF. The CDR3 coding sequence is TGCGCCAGCAGCCAAGACCACGGGTACGAGCAGTACTTC. The genes are TRBV4-1 and TRBJ2-7; D is uncertain. Germline CDR1 reads MGHRA; CDR2 reads YSYEKL. This CDR3 contains 13 residues. Trimming pared 0 bases from V and 4 bases from J, leaving 7 bases between.

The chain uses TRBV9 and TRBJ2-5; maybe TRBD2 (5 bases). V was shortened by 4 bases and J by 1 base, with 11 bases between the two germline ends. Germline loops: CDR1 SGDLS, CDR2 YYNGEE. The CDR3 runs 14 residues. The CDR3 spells CASSPWESQETQYF. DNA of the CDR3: TGTGCCAGCAGCCCCTGGGAGTCCCAAGAGACCCAGTACTTC.

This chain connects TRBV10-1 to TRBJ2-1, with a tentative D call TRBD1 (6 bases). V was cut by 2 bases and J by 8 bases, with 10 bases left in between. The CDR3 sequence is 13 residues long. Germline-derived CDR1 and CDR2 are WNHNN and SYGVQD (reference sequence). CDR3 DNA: TGCGCCAGCAGTGAGGGGGGCCGGGATGAGCAGTTCTTC. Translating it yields CASSEGGRDEQFF.

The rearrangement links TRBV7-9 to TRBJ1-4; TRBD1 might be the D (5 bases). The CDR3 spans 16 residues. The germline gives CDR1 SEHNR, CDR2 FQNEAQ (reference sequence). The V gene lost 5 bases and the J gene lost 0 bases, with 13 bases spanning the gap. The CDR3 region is CASSRGTLATNEKLFF. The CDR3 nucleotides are TGTGCCAGCAGCCGCGGGACGCTTGCAACTAATGAAAAACTGTTTTTT.

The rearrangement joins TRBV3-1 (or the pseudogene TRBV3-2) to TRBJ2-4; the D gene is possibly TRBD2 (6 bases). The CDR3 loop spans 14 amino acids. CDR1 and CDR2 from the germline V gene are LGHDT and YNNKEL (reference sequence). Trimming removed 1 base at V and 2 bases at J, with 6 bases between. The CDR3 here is CASSQGGTKNIQYF. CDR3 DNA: TGTGCCAGCAGCCAAGGCGGGACCAAAAACATTCAGTACTTC.

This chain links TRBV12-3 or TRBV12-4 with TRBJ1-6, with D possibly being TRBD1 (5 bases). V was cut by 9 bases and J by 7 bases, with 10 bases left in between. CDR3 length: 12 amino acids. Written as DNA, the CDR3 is TGTGCCAGTTGGGGCCTCAATTCACCCCTCCACTTT. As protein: CASWGLNSPLHF.

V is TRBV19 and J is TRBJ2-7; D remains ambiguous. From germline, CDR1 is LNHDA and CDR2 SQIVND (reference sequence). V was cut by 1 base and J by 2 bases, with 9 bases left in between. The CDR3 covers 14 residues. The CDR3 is CASSIGGAPYEQYF. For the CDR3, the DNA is TGTGCCAGTAGTATAGGAGGCGCTCCCTACGAGCAGTACTTC.

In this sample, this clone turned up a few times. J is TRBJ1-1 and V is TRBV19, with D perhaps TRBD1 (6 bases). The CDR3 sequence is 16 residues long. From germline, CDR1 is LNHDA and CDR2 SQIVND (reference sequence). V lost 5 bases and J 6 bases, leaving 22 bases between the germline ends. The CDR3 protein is CASSPGQPQASAEAFF. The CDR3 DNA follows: TGTGCCAGTAGTCCTGGACAGCCCCAAGCCTCGGCTGAAGCTTTCTTT.

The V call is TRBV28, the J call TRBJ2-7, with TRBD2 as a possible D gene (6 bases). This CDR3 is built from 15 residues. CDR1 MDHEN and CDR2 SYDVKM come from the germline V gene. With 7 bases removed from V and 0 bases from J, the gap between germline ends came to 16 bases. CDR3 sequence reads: CASNLAGLPSYEQYF. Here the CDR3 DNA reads TGTGCCAGCAATTTGGCGGGACTTCCCTCCTACGAGCAGTACTTC. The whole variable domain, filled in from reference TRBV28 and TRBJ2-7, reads DVKVTQSSRYLVKRTGEKVFLECVQDMDHENMFWYRQDPGLGLRLIYFSYDVKMKEKGDIPEGYSVSREKKERFSLILESASTNQTSMYLCASNLAGLPSYEQYFGPGTRLTVT.

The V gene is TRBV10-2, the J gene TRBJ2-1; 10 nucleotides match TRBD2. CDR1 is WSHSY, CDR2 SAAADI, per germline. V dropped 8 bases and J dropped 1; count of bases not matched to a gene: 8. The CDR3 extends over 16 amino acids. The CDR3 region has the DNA TGCGCCAGCGCGGCTAGCGGGGGCTATTCCTACAATGAGCAGTTCTTC. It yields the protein CASAASGGYSYNEQFF.